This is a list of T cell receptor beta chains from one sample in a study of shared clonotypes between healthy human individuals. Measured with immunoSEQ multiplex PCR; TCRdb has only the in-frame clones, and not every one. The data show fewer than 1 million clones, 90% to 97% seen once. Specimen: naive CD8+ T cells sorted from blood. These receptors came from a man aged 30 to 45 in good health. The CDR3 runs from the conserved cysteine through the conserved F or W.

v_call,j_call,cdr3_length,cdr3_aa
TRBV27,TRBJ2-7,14,CASSSLDSTYEQYF
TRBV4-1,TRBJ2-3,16,CASSPVEGLARYTQYF
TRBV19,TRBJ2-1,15,CASSMVLRSYNEQFF
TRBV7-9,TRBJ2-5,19,CASSLAIFGDGEFKETQYF
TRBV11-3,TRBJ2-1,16,CASSRRTGTPYNEQFF
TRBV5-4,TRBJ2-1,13,CASTLGGANEQFF
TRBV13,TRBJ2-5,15,CASSAGLRYQETQYF
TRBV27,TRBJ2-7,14,CASSLRAEPYEQYF
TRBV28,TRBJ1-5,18,CASSLGIAGRDGRQPQHF
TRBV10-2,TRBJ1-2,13,CASSVGGSGGYTF
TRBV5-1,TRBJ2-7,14,CASSLGGSPYEQYF
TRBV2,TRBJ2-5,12,CASLGGIETQYF
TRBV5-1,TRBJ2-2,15,CASRDLAGEAGELFF
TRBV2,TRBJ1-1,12,CASKGGNTEAFF
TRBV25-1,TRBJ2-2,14,CASSGEGWTGELFF
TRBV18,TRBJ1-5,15,CASSFQRGLNQPQHF
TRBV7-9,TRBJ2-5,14,CASSLVLGVETQYF
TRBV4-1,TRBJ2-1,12,CASSQGHNEQFF
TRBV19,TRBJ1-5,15,CASTDFDGFNQPQHF
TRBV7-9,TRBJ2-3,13,CASSSAIGDTQYF
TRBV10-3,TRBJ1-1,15,CAISVTGGQDTEAFF
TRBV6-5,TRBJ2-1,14,CASSYSPGNNEQFF
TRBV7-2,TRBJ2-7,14,CASRLPGVSYEQYF
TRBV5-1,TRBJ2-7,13,CASSRDEGYEQYF
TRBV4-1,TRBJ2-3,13,CASSQASTDTQYF
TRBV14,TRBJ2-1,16,CASSIHSGGSYNEQFF
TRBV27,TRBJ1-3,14,CASSSGQGWNTIYF
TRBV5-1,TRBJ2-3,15,CASIEGTGNLDTQYF
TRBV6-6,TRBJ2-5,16,CASSLRGGGYQETQYF
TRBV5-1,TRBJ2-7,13,CASSYRQGREQYF
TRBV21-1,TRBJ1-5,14,CASSNGAEHQPQHF
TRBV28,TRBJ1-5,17,CASSLQNLGWGNQPQHF
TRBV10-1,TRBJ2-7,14,CASSGSQSSYEQYF
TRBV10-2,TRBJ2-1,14,CANPRRNIDNEQFF
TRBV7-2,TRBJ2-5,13,CASSLWFQETQYF
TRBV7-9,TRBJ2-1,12,CASSSSGTLKFF
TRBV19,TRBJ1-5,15,CASSPEYYSNQPQHF
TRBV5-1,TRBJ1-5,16,CASSFFPVTGNQPQHF
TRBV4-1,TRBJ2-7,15,CASSQVPGDPYEQYF
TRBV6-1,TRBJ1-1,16,CASSELFGQGNTEAFF
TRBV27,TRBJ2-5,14,CATGTGRVSETQYF
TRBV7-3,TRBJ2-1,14,CASSLTTRIDEQFF
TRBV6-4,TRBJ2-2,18,CAILQRLAGGSHTGELFF
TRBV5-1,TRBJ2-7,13,CASRDEVFYEQYF
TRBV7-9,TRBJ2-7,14,CASSLVGGGSEQYF
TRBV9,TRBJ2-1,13,CASSAGGGNEQFF